This TCR beta chain was recovered during a study of OX40 agonist ivuxolimab in advanced cancers. Some clones are missing from TCRdb's copy, which holds only in-frame ones; the method was immunoSEQ multiplex PCR. The sample has roughly 71,000 clones, 80% to 90% seen once. Deletions cut 1 base from V and 4 bases from J, with 20 bases between. The germline gives CDR1 MGHRA, CDR2 YSYEKL. The CDR3 contains 18 residues. This TCR derives from an adult with an advanced solid tumor such as melanoma, head and neck, liver or kidney cancer. The V gene is TRBV4-1, the J gene TRBJ2-1, with a possible D match to TRBD2 (5 bases). This specimen was CD4+ or CD8+ T cells sorted from blood, taken in a trial of the OX40 agonist ivuxolimab. The CDR3 sequence is CASSQAGSKAETYNEQFF. DNA for the CDR3: TGCGCCAGCAGCCAAGCAGGTTCGAAAGCGGAGACTTACAATGAGCAGTTCTTC.